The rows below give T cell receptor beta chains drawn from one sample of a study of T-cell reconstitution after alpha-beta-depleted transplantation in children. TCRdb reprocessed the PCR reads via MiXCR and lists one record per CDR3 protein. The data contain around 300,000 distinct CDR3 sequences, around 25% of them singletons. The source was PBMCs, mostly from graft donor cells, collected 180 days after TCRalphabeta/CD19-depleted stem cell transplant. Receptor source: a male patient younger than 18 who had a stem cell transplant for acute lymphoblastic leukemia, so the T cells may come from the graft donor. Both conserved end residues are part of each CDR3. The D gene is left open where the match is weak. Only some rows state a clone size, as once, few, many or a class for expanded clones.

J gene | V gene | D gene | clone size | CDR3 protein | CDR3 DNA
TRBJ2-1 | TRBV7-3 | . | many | CASSLTGGPYNEQFF | TGTGCCAGCAGCTTAACGGGGGGCCCCTACAATGAGCAGTTCTTC
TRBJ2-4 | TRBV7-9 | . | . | CASTGIENIQYF | TGTGCCAGCACTGGGATAGAGAACATTCAGTACTTC
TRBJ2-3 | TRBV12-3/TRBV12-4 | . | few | CASSPRRRGTDTQYF | TGTGCCAGCAGCCCACGGAGAAGGGGTACAGATACGCAGTATTTT
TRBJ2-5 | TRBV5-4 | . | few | CASSLGRDSKETQYF | TGTGCCAGCAGCTTGGGCCGGGACTCCAAAGAGACCCAGTACTTC
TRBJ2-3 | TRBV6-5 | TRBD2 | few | CASSYARLADTDTQYF | TGTGCCAGCAGTTACGCCCGACTAGCGGACACAGATACGCAGTATTTT
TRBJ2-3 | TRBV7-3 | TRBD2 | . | CASSPAGGNVGDTQYF | TGTGCCAGCAGCCCAGCGGGAGGTAATGTAGGAGATACGCAGTATTTT
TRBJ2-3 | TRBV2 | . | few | CASSEGTSSDTQYF | TGTGCCAGCAGTGAAGGGACATCTTCGGATACGCAGTATTTT
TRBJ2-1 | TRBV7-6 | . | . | CASSLVSGPVGRVRDEQFF | TGTGCCAGCAGCTTAGTATCGGGTCCGGTCGGGCGGGTAAGGGATGAGCAGTTCTTC
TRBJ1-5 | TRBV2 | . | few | CASSVQQGIQPQHF | TGTGCCAGCAGTGTACAGCAGGGGATCCAGCCCCAGCATTTT
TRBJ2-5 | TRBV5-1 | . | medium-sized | CASSLLGSQETQYF | TGCGCCAGCAGCTTGCTGGGTAGCCAAGAGACCCAGTACTTC
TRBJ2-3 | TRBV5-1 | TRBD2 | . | CASSSSSGRTDTQYF | TGCGCCAGCAGCTCCTCTAGCGGGCGCACAGATACGCAGTATTTT
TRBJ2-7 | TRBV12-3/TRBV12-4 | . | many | CASSPDPGTNSYEQYF | TGTGCCAGCAGTCCGGATCCCGGGACAAACTCCTACGAGCAGTACTTC
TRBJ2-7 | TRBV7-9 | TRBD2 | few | CASSLSLGLAYEQYF | TGTGCCAGCAGCTTAAGTCTGGGACTAGCGTACGAGCAGTACTTC
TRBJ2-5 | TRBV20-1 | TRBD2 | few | CSAEGLGNQYF | TGCAGTGCTGAGGGACTAGGGAACCAGTACTTC
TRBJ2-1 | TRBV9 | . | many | CASSAHDEQFF | TGTGCCAGCAGCGCCCACGATGAGCAGTTCTTC
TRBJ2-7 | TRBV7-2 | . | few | CASSLVALYEQYF | TGTGCCAGCAGCTTAGTCGCGCTCTACGAGCAGTACTTC
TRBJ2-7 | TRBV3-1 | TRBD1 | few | CASSQDGTGAYEQYF | TGTGCCAGCAGCCAAGATGGGACAGGGGCCTACGAGCAGTACTTC
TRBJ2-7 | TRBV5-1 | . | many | CASSPKQESYEQYF | TGCGCCAGCAGCCCCAAACAGGAGTCCTACGAGCAGTACTTC
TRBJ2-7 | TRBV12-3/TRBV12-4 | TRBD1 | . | CASRRTGWNEQYF | TGTGCCAGCCGCCGGACAGGGTGGAACGAGCAGTACTTC
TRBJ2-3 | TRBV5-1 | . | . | CASSSSRDLSTDTQYF | TGCGCCAGCAGTAGCTCCAGGGACCTTAGCACAGATACGCAGTATTTT
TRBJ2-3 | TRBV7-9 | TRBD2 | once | CASSLAGVRGDTQYF | TGTGCCAGCAGCCTAGCGGGGGTAAGAGGAGATACGCAGTATTTT
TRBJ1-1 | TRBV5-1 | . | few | CASSLVWGTEAFF | TGCGCCAGCAGCTTGGTGTGGGGAACTGAAGCTTTCTTT
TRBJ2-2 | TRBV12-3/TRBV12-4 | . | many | CASRPRGTGELFF | TGTGCCAGCAGACCCAGGGGCACCGGGGAGCTGTTTTTT
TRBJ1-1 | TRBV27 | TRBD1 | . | CASSSLDRAVNTEAFF | TGTGCCAGCAGTTCCTTAGACAGGGCGGTGAACACTGAAGCTTTCTTT
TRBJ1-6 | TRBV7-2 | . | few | CASSVAGRIISPLHF | TGTGCCAGCAGCGTTGCGGGCCGGATTATTTCACCCCTCCACTTT
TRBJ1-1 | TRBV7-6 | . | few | CASSGGPLRSEAFF | TGTGCCAGCAGCGGCGGGCCCCTTCGGAGTGAAGCTTTCTTT
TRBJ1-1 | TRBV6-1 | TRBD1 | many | CASRRQGGTEAFF | TGTGCCAGCAGGCGACAGGGAGGCACTGAAGCTTTCTTT
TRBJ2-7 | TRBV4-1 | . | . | CASSPGTFSLYEQYF | TGCGCCAGCAGCCCCGGGACTTTTTCTCTCTACGAGCAGTACTTC
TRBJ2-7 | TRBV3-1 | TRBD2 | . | CASSPAGLAGVHEQYF | TGTGCCAGCAGCCCCGCGGGACTAGCGGGAGTCCACGAGCAGTACTTC
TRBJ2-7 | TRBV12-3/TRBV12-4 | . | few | CASSFNRASGEQYF | TGTGCCAGCAGTTTCAACAGGGCTTCTGGTGAGCAGTACTTC
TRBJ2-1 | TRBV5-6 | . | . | CASSFAGGQGYNEQFF | TGTGCCAGCAGCTTCGCCGGGGGTCAGGGATACAATGAGCAGTTCTTC
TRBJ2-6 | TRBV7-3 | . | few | CASSLAASGANVLTF | TGTGCCAGCAGCTTAGCAGCCTCTGGGGCCAACGTCCTGACTTTC
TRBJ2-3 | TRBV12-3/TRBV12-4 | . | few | CASSLKQVQYF | TGTGCCAGCAGTTTGAAGCAGGTTCAGTATTTT
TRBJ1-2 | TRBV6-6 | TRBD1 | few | CASSVQGAYGYTF | TGTGCCAGCAGTGTCCAGGGGGCCTATGGCTACACCTTC
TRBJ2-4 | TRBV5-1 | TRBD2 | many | CASSYASGGALAKNIQYF | TGCGCCAGCAGCTACGCTAGCGGGGGGGCCCTGGCCAAAAACATTCAGTACTTC
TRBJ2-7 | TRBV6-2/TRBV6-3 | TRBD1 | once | CASSYGGTGSGSYEQYF | TGTGCCAGCAGTTACGGTGGGACAGGGTCCGGCTCCTACGAGCAGTACTTC
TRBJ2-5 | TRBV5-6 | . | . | CASSLGGNRGTQYF | TGTGCCAGCAGCTTGGGCGGGAACCGGGGGACCCAGTACTTC
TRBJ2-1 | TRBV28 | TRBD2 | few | CASSLSGSPSHEQFF | TGTGCCAGCAGTTTAAGCGGGAGCCCTTCCCATGAGCAGTTCTTC
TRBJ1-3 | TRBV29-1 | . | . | CSVGGQAFGNTIYF | TGCAGCGTTGGGGGCCAGGCTTTTGGAAACACCATATATTTT
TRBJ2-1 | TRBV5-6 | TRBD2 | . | CASSPFGLAEINEQFF | TGTGCCAGCAGCCCATTTGGACTAGCGGAAATTAATGAGCAGTTCTTC
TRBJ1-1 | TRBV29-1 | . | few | CSGSWTEAFF | TGCAGCGGTTCGTGGACTGAAGCTTTCTTT
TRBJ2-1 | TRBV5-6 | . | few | CASSLSSRKRGSNDNEQFF | TGTGCCAGCAGCTTGAGTTCTAGAAAGAGAGGCAGCAATGACAATGAGCAGTTCTTC
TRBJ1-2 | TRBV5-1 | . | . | CASSLSDNYGYTF | TGCGCCAGCAGCTTGTCAGATAACTATGGCTACACCTTC
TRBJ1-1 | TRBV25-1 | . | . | CASTRAAEAFF | TGTGCCAGCACAAGGGCGGCTGAAGCTTTCTTT
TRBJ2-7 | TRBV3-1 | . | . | CASSQDRTVTGEQYF | TGTGCCAGCAGCCAAGATCGGACAGTAACAGGCGAGCAGTACTTC
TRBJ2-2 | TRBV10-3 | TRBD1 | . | CAISGQGLGLGELFF | TGTGCCATCAGTGGACAGGGCCTGGGCCTCGGGGAGCTGTTTTTT
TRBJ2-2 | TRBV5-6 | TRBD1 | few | CASREGQGPNTGELFF | TGTGCCAGCAGGGAGGGACAGGGGCCGAACACCGGGGAGCTGTTTTTT
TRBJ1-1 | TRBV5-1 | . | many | CASSADVMNTEAFF | TGCGCCAGCAGCGCGGACGTTATGAACACTGAAGCTTTCTTT
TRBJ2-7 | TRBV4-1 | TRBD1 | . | CVSSHGTGPNEQYF | TGCGTCAGCAGCCACGGGACAGGGCCCAACGAGCAGTACTTC
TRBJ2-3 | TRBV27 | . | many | CASSLRQATDTQYF | TGTGCCAGCAGTTTAAGGCAGGCTACAGATACGCAGTATTTT
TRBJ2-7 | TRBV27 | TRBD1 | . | CASSARGHHYEQYF | TGTGCCAGCAGTGCCAGGGGGCATCATTACGAGCAGTACTTC
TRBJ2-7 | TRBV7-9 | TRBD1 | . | CASSYSGTGVGEQYF | TGTGCCAGCAGCTATTCCGGGACAGGGGTTGGGGAGCAGTACTTC
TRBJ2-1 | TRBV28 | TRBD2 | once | CASSLSGLAGSNEQFF | TGTGCCAGCAGTTTATCGGGACTAGCGGGGTCCAATGAGCAGTTCTTC
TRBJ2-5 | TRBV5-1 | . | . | CASSPGRLKETQYF | TGCGCCAGCAGCCCGGGACGGCTAAAAGAGACCCAGTACTTC
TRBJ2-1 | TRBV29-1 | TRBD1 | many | CSVEDEQGAYEQFF | TGCAGCGTTGAAGATGAACAGGGGGCCTATGAGCAGTTCTTC
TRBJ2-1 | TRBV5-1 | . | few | CASSLWRRDNNEQFF | TGCGCCAGCAGCTTGTGGAGGAGGGACAACAATGAGCAGTTCTTC
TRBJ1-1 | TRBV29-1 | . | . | CSVAGPNTEAFF | TGCAGCGTTGCGGGGCCAAACACTGAAGCTTTCTTT